These 12 T cell receptor beta chains were all obtained from the same sample, sequenced in a study of blood T cell repertoires in COVID-19. The repertoire was sequenced with immunoSEQ multiplex PCR; TCRdb's copy has only in-frame clones and lacks some. The sample has under 200,000 clones; 70% to 90% are singletons. The material sequenced was peripheral blood. These TCRs come from a man between 60 and 70 years old with acute or convalescent COVID-19.

The rearrangement links TRBV18 to TRBJ2-1, with TRBD1 matching over 7 bases. The ends lost 3 bases at V and 7 bases at J; junction bases unmatched: 9. The CDR3 is made up of 15 amino acids. Germline loops: CDR1 KGHSH, CDR2 LQKENI. The CDR3 DNA sequence: TGTGCCAGCTCACCCCGACAGGGTTCGGGGAATGAGCAGTTCTTC. Translation: CASSPRQGSGNEQFF.

In nucleotides, the CDR3 is TGTGCCAGCAGCCAGGGCCTCACCACAGATACGCAGTATTTT. As protein: CASSQGLTTDTQYF. The V call is TRBV7-3, the J call TRBJ2-3; D is perhaps TRBD1 (5 bases). Germline V gives CDR1 SGHTA, CDR2 FQGTGA. Trimming took 5 bases from V and 2 from J, leaving 11 bases between them. The CDR3 extends over 14 amino acids.

The chain carries TRBV2 and TRBJ1-4; D is unclear. Germline loops: CDR1 SNHLY, CDR2 FYNNEI. Trimming took off 7 bases at V and 7 bases at J, with 16 bases between the two ends. This CDR3 region has 14 residues. CDR3 sequence: CASKTQAIGEKLFF. The CDR3 bases are TGTGCCAGCAAAACGCAGGCAATAGGTGAAAAACTGTTTTTT.

The genes are TRBV5-5 and TRBJ1-6; 11 nucleotides align to TRBD1. The germline V gene encodes CDR1 SGHKS and CDR2 YYEKEE (reference sequence). The CDR3 is 15 amino acids. V lost 4 bases to trimming and J lost 10 bases; unmatched junction nucleotides: 7. DNA for the CDR3: TGTGCCAGCAGCCGGGGACAGGGGGAAGGATCACCCCTCCACTTT. Translation: CASSRGQGEGSPLHF.

V is TRBV9 and J is TRBJ1-3; D may be TRBD1 (6 bases). The CDR3 covers 17 residues. Germline-derived CDR1 and CDR2 are SGDLS and YYNGEE. V was clipped by 3 bases and J by 0 bases, with 16 bases between them. The CDR3 DNA is TGTGCCAGCAGCGCCAGGGGAGACAGGAACTCTGGAAACACCATATATTTT. Its translation: CASSARGDRNSGNTIYF.

The chain carries TRBV4-1 and TRBJ1-1; 7 nucleotides line up with TRBD1. The CDR3 is 14 residues long. V shed 6 bases and J 0 bases; nucleotides not matched to a gene: 4. Per the germline V gene, CDR1 is MGHRA and CDR2 is YSYEKL. The CDR3 DNA reads TGCGCCAGCAGACGACAGGGTATGAACACTGAAGCTTTCTTT. Translating gives CASRRQGMNTEAFF.

This clone was observed once. This chain joins TRBV7-3 and TRBJ2-7; TRBD2 matches 8 bases. Germline V gene data show CDR1 as SGHTA and CDR2 as FQGTGA. With V trimmed by 5 bases and J by 12 bases, 15 bases remained unmatched. The CDR3 extends over 14 amino acids. The CDR3 region is CASSLGRTAGAWYF. CDR3 DNA sequence: TGTGCCAGCAGCCTGGGCCGAACAGCGGGAGCTTGGTACTTC.

CDR3 region: CASRLSRLAGVRAPYNEQFF. In nucleotides, the CDR3 is TGTGCAAGTCGCTTATCTCGGTTAGCGGGAGTTAGGGCCCCCTACAATGAGCAGTTCTTC. V is TRBV12-2 and J is TRBJ2-1; TRBD2, the table's D call, was not compared with the DNA. TRBV12-2 is termed a pseudogene. The CDR3 is 20 amino acids.

This clone was seen a handful of times. CDR3 region: CAWSANGGAYTEAFF. The DNA for the CDR3 is TGTGCCTGGAGTGCCAACGGGGGGGCGTACACTGAAGCTTTCTTT. The chain couples TRBV30 to TRBJ1-1, with D possibly being TRBD1 (6 bases). The CDR3 has 15 amino acids. V lost 1 base to trimming and J lost 3 bases, with 15 bases between them. Per germline, CDR1 GTSNPN and CDR2 SVGIG (reference sequence).

The J gene is TRBJ2-7, the V gene TRBV6-1; no definite D call. The V end lost 2 bases, the J end lost 2 bases, and 13 bases lay between the germline ends. There are 15 residues in the CDR3. Germline lookup yields CDR1 MNHNS and CDR2 SASEGT. The CDR3 region is CASSENAYLPYEQYF. CDR3 nucleotide sequence: TGTGCCAGCAGTGAAAACGCCTACCTCCCCTACGAGCAGTACTTC.

The chain is built from TRBV5-5 and TRBJ1-1; 9 bases agree with TRBD1. Germline V gene sequence: CDR1 SGHKS, CDR2 YYEKEE (reference sequence). Trimming took 4 bases from V and 0 from J; bases not matched to a gene: 7. CDR3 length: 16 amino acids. DNA of the CDR3: TGTGCCAGCAGCCGGACAGGGGCGGGGATGAACACTGAAGCTTTCTTT. Its translation: CASSRTGAGMNTEAFF.

This chain joins TRBV27 and TRBJ2-3; tentatively, D is TRBD1 (5 bases). Per the germline V gene, CDR1 is MNHEY and CDR2 is SMNVEV (reference sequence). The CDR3 extends over 15 amino acids. V was shortened by 6 bases and J by 3 bases, with 16 bases between the two germline ends. The CDR3 here is CASRTLFRATDTQYF. The CDR3 DNA follows: TGTGCCAGCAGGACCCTTTTCAGGGCGACAGATACGCAGTATTTT.